A selection of T cell receptor beta chains follows, all from one sample in a study of neurological immune-mediated disorders. A single record per CDR3 protein comes from TCRdb applying MiXCR to the 5' RACE reads. The sample has 20,000 or so distinct CDR3 sequences, 15% seen once. The sequenced sample was PBMCs. The receptors were sampled from a female donor with HTLV-1-associated myelopathy (HAM/TSP). CDR3s include the opening cysteine and the closing phenylalanine or tryptophan.

J: TRBJ1-1
V: TRBV29-1
CDR3: CTGIGGGNTEAFF

J: TRBJ1-1
V: TRBV29-1
CDR3: CSVERGTIHTEAFF

J: TRBJ2-7
V: TRBV12-3/TRBV12-4
CDR3: CASSSPGLAGGAYEQYF

J: TRBJ2-1
V: TRBV20-1
CDR3: CSASDSGRVPNEQFF

J: TRBJ2-3
V: TRBV20-1
CDR3: CSASGTPVGTDTQYF

J: TRBJ2-5
V: TRBV7-9
CDR3: CASSWASQETQYF

J: TRBJ2-1
V: TRBV20-1
CDR3: CSARGPGNEQFF

J: TRBJ2-7
V: TRBV7-8
CDR3: CASSLVTGGITHYEQYF

J: TRBJ2-7
V: TRBV5-1
CDR3: CASSSRLAGAGYEQYF

J: TRBJ1-5
V: TRBV6-6
CDR3: CASSYRDSPDQPQHF

J: TRBJ2-3
V: TRBV6-5
CDR3: CASSSFLLAGKGDTQYF

J: TRBJ2-1
V: TRBV3-1
CDR3: CASSRSSGSGSSYNEQFF

J: TRBJ1-2
V: TRBV7-6
CDR3: CASSLVPPSSDNYAYTF

J: TRBJ1-2
V: TRBV15
CDR3: CATSRDRAGDIGYTF

J: TRBJ2-7
V: TRBV12-3/TRBV12-4
CDR3: CASSLGRTGWDEQYF

J: TRBJ2-1
V: TRBV27
CDR3: CASSPGQGFNEQFF

J: TRBJ2-3
V: TRBV29-1
CDR3: CSVRRGTTTDTQYF

J: TRBJ1-2
V: TRBV5-1
CDR3: CASSKDRDGYTF

J: TRBJ2-1
V: TRBV19
CDR3: CASSPGMAQFF

J: TRBJ1-1
V: TRBV6-1
CDR3: CASSELTEAFF

J: TRBJ2-5
V: TRBV20-1
CDR3: CSAGRVETQYF

J: TRBJ2-7
V: TRBV7-9
CDR3: CASPNRGGEQYF

J: TRBJ2-2
V: TRBV5-1
CDR3: CASSLSPTGNTGELFF

J: TRBJ2-3
V: TRBV4-3
CDR3: CASSLQTSGTDTQYF

J: TRBJ2-4
V: TRBV5-1
CDR3: CASSQDRGENIQYF

J: TRBJ1-6
V: TRBV20-1
CDR3: CSARDGTGLHYSPLHF